This TCR beta chain is drawn from a study of OX40 agonist ivuxolimab in advanced cancers. Study context: With a range of about 23 to 85, age averaged approximately 60 years, and 75% to 90% were male.

The study, taken as a whole, reports: Averaged across samples, CD8+ T cells carried more expanded clones than CD4+ did. Clonal expansion was seen in CD4+ and CD8+ blood T cells by week 6 at 0.1 to 3.0 mg/kg.

Sequencing was performed with immunoSEQ multiplex PCR; in TCRdb, only in-frame clones are kept and a portion is missing. The data contain about 71,000 clones, about four fifths of them seen just once; the ten biggest clones take up roughly 0.44%. As concerns this clone: Its antigen is undetermined.

The TCR originated in an adult with an advanced solid tumor such as melanoma, head and neck, liver or kidney cancer. The sample was CD4+ or CD8+ T cells sorted from blood, taken in a trial of the OX40 agonist ivuxolimab.

The DNA for the CDR3 is TGTGCCTGGAATATAGCGGGAGCTATCTACAATGAGCAGTTCTTC. The encoded protein is CAWNIAGAIYNEQFF. V usage is TRBV30 and J usage is TRBJ2-1; 9 positions match TRBD2. The germline V gene encodes CDR1 GTSNPN and CDR2 SVGIG (reference sequence). This CDR3 is built from 15 residues. The V and J ends lost 4 bases and 3 bases, in that order; junction bases with no gene match: 7.